The text below deals with one T cell receptor (beta chain). The PCR ran on 60 Vbeta and 13 Jbeta primers. TCRdb's table, derived via immunoSEQ multiplex PCR, lists solely in-frame clones and lacks some. Found here are around 110,000 clones, around 86% of them singletons; the top ten hold 3% to 5%. CDR3 length equals 14 residues. CDR1 and CDR2 from the germline V gene are SGHDT and YYEEEE. Between the trimmed V and J ends, which lost 5 bases and 0 bases, there was a span of 8 bases. The data are from a study of cytomegalovirus exposure and HLA in healthy donors. The source of this sequence is a woman in her twenties or thirties in good health and CMV-seronegative. Sequencing used PBMCs. The chain employs TRBV5-6 and TRBJ2-2; D possibly corresponds to TRBD2 (6 bases). The CDR3 region has the DNA TGTGCCAGCAGAGAGCGGGCGAACACCGGGGAGCTGTTTTTT. Protein sequence: CASRERANTGELFF.